A single sample gave rise to the 16 T cell receptor beta chains below, sequenced in a study of T cell repertoires in cytomegalovirus infection. Their target antigens are unknown. MiXCR, applied by TCRdb to the reads, yields one record per CDR3 protein. The sample contains 45,000 to 60,000 distinct CDR3 sequences, 20% of which appear only once. The sample consisted of CD8+ T cells from cultured PBMCs, taken from culture after CMV antigen stimulation. These receptors originate from a human donor in good health (CMV status not recorded). Some clones in this sample may be carry-over from other donors' samples.

Only a few counts were recorded for this clonotype. As DNA, the CDR3 is TGTGCCAGCAGTTACCTCTACAATGAGCAGTTCTTC. Translated, it gives CASSYLYNEQFF. This chain joins TRBV6-2 or TRBV6-3 and TRBJ2-1; no definite D call. Germline CDR1 MNHEY, CDR2 SVGEGT. V dropped 2 bases and J dropped 3 bases, with 2 bases sitting between them. The CDR3 contains 12 residues.

To note about this clonotype: One end of the junction is discordant with germline, which a read error may explain. This chain links TRBV5-1 with TRBJ2-7; 7 nucleotides align to TRBD1. The CDR3 has 13 residues. CDR1 SGHRS and CDR2 YFSETQ come from the germline V gene. CDR3 bases: TGCGCCAGCATCGACAGGGTCTCCGACGAGCAGTACTTC. Protein: CASIDRVSDEQYF. Together with reference TRBV5-1 and TRBJ2-7, the CDR3 gives the full variable domain: KAGVTQTPRYLIKTRGQQVTLSCSPISGHRSVSWYQQTPGQGLQFLFEYFSETQRNKGNFPGRFSGRQFSNSRSEMNVSTLELGDSALYLCASIDRVSDEQYFGPGTRLTVT.

The V and J genes are TRBV7-2 and TRBJ1-2, with 8 positions matching TRBD1. V dropped 8 bases and J dropped 7; count of bases not matched to a gene: 6. CDR1 and CDR2 from the germline V gene are SGHTA and FQGNSA. This CDR3 region has 12 residues. The CDR3: CASGQGLFGYTF. CDR3 sequence (DNA): TGTGCCAGCGGACAGGGCCTCTTTGGCTACACCTTC. The whole variable domain, remainder taken from reference TRBV7-2 and TRBJ1-2, is GAGVSQSPSNKVTEKGKDVELRCDPISGHTALYWYRQSLGQGLEFLIYFQGNSAPDKSGLPSDRFSAERTGGSVSTLTIQRTQQEDSAVYLCASGQGLFGYTFGSGTRLTVV.

This clonotype was picked up a small number of times. DNA of the CDR3: TGTGCCAGCAGCCAGGATAGGACCGTTGCAGATACGCAGTATTTT. Residues: CASSQDRTVADTQYF. This chain connects TRBV7-8 to TRBJ2-3; unclear D gene. The germline CDR1 and CDR2 sequences are SGHVS and FQNEAQ. Trimming pared 5 bases from V and 4 bases from J, leaving 16 bases between. This CDR3 comprises 15 residues.

This chain connects TRBV12-3 or TRBV12-4 to TRBJ2-1; D could derive from TRBD1 or TRBD2 (5 bases each). The germline V and J ends were trimmed by 5 bases and 8 bases, with 10 bases remaining between them. The CDR3 consists of 12 residues. As DNA, the CDR3 is TGTGCCAGCAGTCCAGGGAGCGATGAGCAGTTCTTC. Encoded protein: CASSPGSDEQFF.

This clonotype has a handful of counts. The chain joins TRBV9 to TRBJ2-3, with D maybe TRBD1 (5 bases). Germline assignment: CDR1 SGDLS and CDR2 YYNGEE. The CDR3 loop spans 15 amino acids. V lost 6 bases and J lost 4, with 18 bases in between. CDR3 in amino acids: CASTRLGAVSDTQYF. The CDR3 nucleotides are TGTGCCAGCACCCGATTAGGGGCCGTGTCAGATACGCAGTATTTT.

The V call is TRBV7-2, the J call TRBJ2-3; 11 bases map to TRBD2. The J segment lost 0 bases and the V segment lost 3 bases, leaving 8 bases of the junction unmatched. CDR3 length: 18 residues. Germline CDR1 is SGHTA and CDR2 is FQGNSA. For the CDR3, the DNA is TGTGCCAGCAGCTTGAGGCTAGCGGGGGGAACTAGCACAGATACGCAGTATTTT. Translation: CASSLRLAGGTSTDTQYF.

The chain uses TRBV7-3 and TRBJ2-7; D not certain. This CDR3 is 13 amino acids long. The V end lost 5 bases, the J end lost 3 bases, and 11 bases lay between the germline ends. CDR1 SGHTA and CDR2 FQGTGA come from the germline V gene. CDR3 sequence: CASSLSDNYEQYF. CDR3 nucleotide sequence: TGTGCCAGCAGCCTAAGCGACAACTACGAGCAGTACTTC.

The chain recombines TRBV4-1 with TRBJ2-5, with no clear D. Germline V gene sequence: CDR1 MGHRA, CDR2 YSYEKL. CDR3 size: 14 residues. V was pared by 2 bases and J by 9 bases, with 16 bases between. The CDR3 nucleotides read TGCGCCAGCAGCCAATCGACGGCCTATCAGGCCCAGTACTTC. It codes for CASSQSTAYQAQYF.

The chain employs TRBV20-1 and TRBJ1-2, with D unresolved. CDR3 length equals 14 residues. The germline V gene has CDR1 DFQATT and CDR2 SNEGSKA (reference sequence). V was shortened by 5 bases and J by 1 base, with 14 bases between the two germline ends. The CDR3 loop reads CSAPLTTDNYGYTF. DNA for the CDR3: TGCAGTGCTCCTCTAACAACAGATAACTATGGCTACACCTTC.

This clonotype was counted a few times. J is TRBJ1-2 and V is TRBV4-1, with no clear D. Germline loops: CDR1 MGHRA, CDR2 YSYEKL. V shed 4 bases and J shed 2 bases, with 11 bases lying between them. This CDR3 has 14 residues. CDR3 in DNA: TGCGCCAGCAGCCCCTGGACGGGGAACTATGGCTACACCTTC. As protein: CASSPWTGNYGYTF.

The CDR3: CASSLGGEGWQPQHF. The CDR3 nucleotides read TGTGCCAGCAGCTTGGGGGGGGAAGGGTGGCAGCCCCAGCATTTT. The V call is TRBV5-5, the J call TRBJ1-5, with D perhaps TRBD1 (5 bases). This CDR3 has 15 amino acids. The germline V and J ends were trimmed by 0 bases and 7 bases, with 14 bases remaining between them. The germline gives CDR1 SGHKS, CDR2 YYEKEE (reference sequence).

The chain employs TRBV7-3 and TRBJ2-1; possibly TRBD1 for D (7 bases). Germline CDR1 is SGHTA and CDR2 is FQGTGA. V was clipped by 2 bases and J by 4 bases, with 12 bases between them. This CDR3 spans 15 amino acids. The CDR3, as DNA: TGTGCCAGCAGCTTAGCCAGGGGGGCTTACAATGAGCAGTTCTTC. Translation gives CASSLARGAYNEQFF.

This clonotype was seen a handful of times. The rearrangement links TRBV6-2 or TRBV6-3 to TRBJ1-5, with D unresolved. Per germline, CDR1 MNHEY and CDR2 SVGEGT. With 8 bases removed from V and 9 bases from J, the gap between germline ends came to 8 bases. The CDR3 totals 10 residues. The CDR3 loop reads CASGRTPQHF. For the CDR3, the DNA is TGTGCCAGCGGTAGGACGCCCCAGCATTTT.

The chain recombines TRBV11-2 with TRBJ2-3; D could derive from TRBD1 or TRBD2 (5 bases each). CDR3 length: 13 amino acids. The V and J ends lost 0 bases and 12 bases respectively, with 13 bases between them. CDR1 SGHAT and CDR2 FQNNGV come from the germline V gene. CDR3 nucleotides: TGTGCCAGCAGCTTAGAATACGGGGCCCCCCAGTATTTT. Residues: CASSLEYGAPQYF. The full variable domain, in which reference TRBV11-2 and TRBJ2-3 provide the parts outside the CDR3, is EAGVAQSPRYKIIEKRQSVAFWCNPISGHATLYWYQQILGQGPKLLIQFQNNGVVDDSQLPKDRFSAERLKGVDSTLKIQPAKLEDSAVYLCASSLEYGAPQYFGPGTRLTVL.

This clonotype has a handful of counts. The junction shows a germline mismatch at one end, possibly a read error. V usage is TRBV4-1 and J usage is TRBJ1-1; tentative D call: TRBD1 (6 bases). The CDR3 consists of 16 residues. Germline values: CDR1 MGHRA, CDR2 YSYEKL. The CDR3 bases are TGCGCCAGCAGCAAAGACATACGGACAGAGAACACTGAAGCTTTCTTT. It yields the protein CASSKDIRTENTEAFF.